These 27 T cell receptor beta chains originate from one sample sequenced in a study of a mutant IDH1 vaccine in newly diagnosed glioma. Here immunoSEQ multiplex PCR was the method, and the copy in TCRdb shows in-frame clones only, minus some. The sample includes fewer than 55,000 clones, 65% of them seen just once. The time point is: week 47, end of study. It was 300 ug of mutant IDH1 20-mer peptide that made up each vaccine dose, given with topical imiquimod. These receptors have no identified antigens. Sequences were derived from peripheral blood mononuclear cells (PBMCs), sampled from a glioma patient whose treatment included an IDH1 peptide vaccine. The origin of the receptors is a man aged 35 to 55 with glioma. Some clones in this sample may be carry-over from other donors' samples.

This clone was seen a handful of times. The genes are TRBV19 and TRBJ2-7; 8 bases map to TRBD2. Per the germline V gene, CDR1 is LNHDA and CDR2 is SQIVND (reference sequence). This CDR3 is 14 amino acids long. V lost 3 bases and J lost 3; bases outside the gene matches: 4. CDR3: CASSIRGGDYEQYF. The DNA of the CDR3 is TGTGCCAGTAGTATTCGGGGGGGAGACTACGAGCAGTACTTC.

This clone was observed a handful of times. V and J are TRBV29-1 and TRBJ1-2; D is undetermined. The CDR3 spans 12 residues. Germline V gives CDR1 SQVTM, CDR2 ANQGSEA. V was trimmed by 1 base and J by 8 bases, leaving 11 bases between them. Here the CDR3 reads CSVEGRQGGYTF. CDR3 sequence (DNA): TGCAGCGTTGAAGGTAGACAAGGCGGCTACACCTTC.

The J gene is TRBJ1-1, the V gene TRBV18, with 8 bases aligning to TRBD1. This CDR3 has 15 amino acids. Germline assignment: CDR1 KGHSH and CDR2 LQKENI. V was clipped by 0 bases and J by 4 bases; unmatched bases: 4. CDR3 coding DNA: TGTGCCAGCTCACCACCGACGGACAGGGCCACTGAAGCTTTCTTT. This translates into CASSPPTDRATEAFF.

The V call is TRBV7-9, the J call TRBJ2-2, with TRBD2 matching 7 bases. Trimming at V came to 0 bases and at J to 5 bases, leaving 0 bases not matched to a gene. The germline gives CDR1 SEHNR, CDR2 FQNEAQ (reference sequence). The CDR3 length is 14 residues. DNA for the CDR3: TGTGCCAGCAGCTTAGCCGGGGGGACCGGGGAGCTGTTTTTT. Its protein is CASSLAGGTGELFF.

This clone rates as medium-sized (0.01 to 0.1%). V and J are TRBV4-2 and TRBJ2-5; 12 positions agree with TRBD2. This CDR3 is 16 amino acids long. The germline gives CDR1 LGHNA, CDR2 YNFKEQ. The V gene end was trimmed by 0 bases and the J gene end by 5 bases; junction bases not matched to a gene: 4. CDR3 DNA: TGTGCCAGCAGCCAAGATCCTAGCGGGGGGGCGGAGACCCAGTACTTC. Its protein is CASSQDPSGGAETQYF.

This clone has only a few counts. This chain links TRBV5-1 with TRBJ1-3; no definite D call. The V and J ends lost 0 bases and 4 bases respectively, with 11 bases between them. Looked up from germline, CDR1 is SGHRS and CDR2 is YFSETQ. The CDR3 sequence is 15 residues long. The DNA of the CDR3 is TGCGCCAGCAGCTTGGTGACCGGGGAAGGAAACACCATATATTTT. This sequence encodes CASSLVTGEGNTIYF.

This clone was seen more than once but under ten times. The chain links TRBV30 to TRBJ2-7, with 9 nucleotides matching TRBD2. CDR3 length: 15 amino acids. Germline loops: CDR1 GTSNPN, CDR2 SVGIG (reference sequence). After removal of 5 bases from V and 1 base from J, the junction contained 9 bases not matched to a gene. DNA of the CDR3: TGTGCCTGGGTCGGTTCAGCGGGGGGTTCCTACGAGCAGTACTTC. Protein sequence: CAWVGSAGGSYEQYF.

The chain uses TRBV4-2 and TRBJ2-5; D uncertain. The CDR3 loop spans 14 amino acids. V was shortened by 0 bases and J by 2 bases, with 7 bases between the two germline ends. The V gene's germline CDR1 is LGHNA and CDR2 YNFKEQ. The CDR3 coding sequence is TGTGCCAGCAGCCAAGATAGGCAGCAAGAGACCCAGTACTTC. This encodes CASSQDRQQETQYF.

CDR3 protein: CASRRQGRTPETQYF. Written as DNA, the CDR3 is TGTGCCAGCAGACGACAGGGGCGTACTCCCGAGACCCAGTACTTC. The J gene is TRBJ2-5, the V gene TRBV6-5; 8 bases agree with TRBD1. With V trimmed by 6 bases and J by 5 bases, 11 bases remained unmatched. The germline V gene encodes CDR1 MNHEY and CDR2 SVGAGI. CDR3 size: 15 residues.

The rearrangement joins TRBV6-6 to TRBJ1-1, with unresolved D. In germline, CDR1 is MNHNY, CDR2 SVGAGI (reference sequence). V was trimmed by 2 bases and J by 1 base, leaving 11 bases between them. The CDR3 consists of 15 residues. The CDR3 DNA is TGTGCCAGCAGTTACGTAACCTCAAGGAACACTGAAGCTTTCTTT. It yields the protein CASSYVTSRNTEAFF.

This clone ranks as medium-sized. The CDR3 reads CASSLRQGEGEQYF. The CDR3 region has the DNA TGTGCCAGCAGCTTGCGACAGGGGGAAGGCGAGCAGTACTTC. The V gene is TRBV16, the J gene TRBJ2-7; 9 bases agree with TRBD1. The germline V gene has CDR1 KGHSY and CDR2 FQNENV. The V and J ends lost 5 bases and 6 bases, in that order; junction bases with no gene match: 8. This CDR3 spans 14 amino acids.

V usage is TRBV10-1 and J usage is TRBJ1-5; no reliable D call. V was clipped by 7 bases and J by 1 base, with 14 bases between them. CDR1 is WNHNN, CDR2 SYGVQD, per germline (reference sequence). This CDR3 spans 15 amino acids. As DNA, the CDR3 is TGCGCCAGCACCAATACAGCACCGAGCAATCAGCCCCAGCATTTT. As protein: CASTNTAPSNQPQHF.

This clone was picked up a small number of times. J is TRBJ1-6 and V is TRBV4-1; 11 nucleotides match TRBD1. Trimming removed 2 bases from V and 9 bases from J; junction bases left unmatched: 9. In germline, CDR1 is MGHRA, CDR2 YSYEKL. The CDR3 is 17 residues long. This chain's CDR3 is CASSQSLGTGGSSPLHF. CDR3 in DNA: TGCGCCAGCAGCCAATCCCTAGGGACAGGGGGGAGTTCACCCCTCCACTTT.

This sequence joins TRBV2 and TRBJ2-7; tentatively, D is TRBD1 (6 bases). CDR1 is SNHLY, CDR2 FYNNEI, per germline. The CDR3 covers 12 residues. Trimming left V 7 bases short and J 6 bases short, with 13 bases between. The CDR3, as DNA: TGTGCCAGCATAGGGGGAAGGCGCGAGCAGTACTTC. As protein: CASIGGRREQYF.

CDR3 loop: CASSVWGINQKNTEAFF. The CDR3 DNA reads TGTGCCAGCAGTGTTTGGGGGATAAATCAGAAGAACACTGAAGCTTTCTTT. The rearrangement links TRBV25-1 to TRBJ1-1, with D possibly matching TRBD1 (5 bases). V shed 4 bases and J shed 1 base, with 19 bases lying between them. CDR1 MGHDK and CDR2 SYGVNS come from the germline V gene. The CDR3 is made up of 17 amino acids.

This clone was observed a handful of times. J is TRBJ1-2 and V is TRBV5-1; D remains ambiguous. This CDR3 has 15 residues. With 4 bases removed from V and 3 bases from J, the gap between germline ends came to 16 bases. CDR1 is SGHRS and CDR2 is YFSETQ in the germline V gene. The CDR3 spells CASSDPMASYYGYTF. CDR3 coding DNA: TGCGCCAGCAGCGATCCAATGGCGTCGTACTATGGCTACACCTTC.

This chain links TRBV5-1 with TRBJ2-2, with 8 bases matching TRBD1. This CDR3 has 15 residues. Germline CDR1 reads SGHRS; CDR2 reads YFSETQ. V lost 4 bases and J lost 5; bases outside the gene matches: 7. Here the CDR3 reads CASSDQGAQTGELFF. The CDR3 DNA is TGCGCCAGCAGCGATCAGGGGGCCCAAACCGGGGAGCTGTTTTTT.

This CDR3 is CASSQVGQSNEKLFF. DNA for the CDR3: TGTGCCAGCAGCCAAGTAGGACAGTCGAATGAAAAACTGTTTTTT. The gene calls are TRBV4-2 and TRBJ1-4, with D possibly being TRBD1 (6 bases). Trimming removed 1 base at V and 5 bases at J, with 11 bases between. This CDR3 spans 15 amino acids. Germline CDR1 is LGHNA and CDR2 is YNFKEQ.

V usage is TRBV29-1 and J usage is TRBJ2-7; D not resolved. The CDR3 consists of 11 residues. V shed 0 bases and J shed 7 bases, with 7 bases lying between them. CDR1 and CDR2 from the germline V gene are SQVTM and ANQGSEA. The CDR3 loop reads CSVEDLTEQYF. The CDR3 DNA reads as TGCAGCGTTGAAGATCTTACTGAGCAGTACTTC.

The chain recombines TRBV19 with TRBJ1-1; D not resolved. CDR1 is LNHDA and CDR2 is SQIVND in the germline V gene (reference sequence). V was cut by 6 bases and J by 5 bases, with 10 bases left in between. The CDR3 consists of 12 residues. The CDR3 sequence is CASRSWGTEAFF. The CDR3 nucleotides are TGTGCCAGTAGGTCGTGGGGAACTGAAGCTTTCTTT.

The chain is built from TRBV6-5 and TRBJ1-2; 9 nucleotides align to TRBD1. J lost 2 bases, V lost 6 bases, and 7 bases had no gene match. The CDR3 has 15 residues. The germline V gene has CDR1 MNHEY and CDR2 SVGAGI. The CDR3 here is CASRPTGGPNYGYTF. The CDR3 DNA follows: TGTGCCAGCAGACCTACAGGGGGCCCCAACTATGGCTACACCTTC.

This clone turned up a few times. The V gene is TRBV6-1, the J gene TRBJ1-2; D gene unclear. The germline V and J ends were trimmed by 6 bases and 7 bases, with 15 bases remaining between them. This CDR3 spans 13 amino acids. Germline CDR1 is MNHNS and CDR2 is SASEGT. CDR3 sequence reads: CASSELGGSGYTF. DNA for the CDR3: TGTGCCAGCAGCGAGTTAGGTGGCTCTGGCTACACCTTC.

This clone was found a few times. The chain uses TRBV5-1 and TRBJ1-3; D remains ambiguous. The CDR3 extends over 16 amino acids. Germline V gene lookup returns CDR1 SGHRS and CDR2 YFSETQ. V was shortened by 4 bases and J by 0 bases, with 14 bases between the two germline ends. The CDR3 DNA is TGCGCCAGCAGCACGACCCTAACGACCTCTGGAAACACCATATATTTT. Encoded protein: CASSTTLTTSGNTIYF.

In this sample, this clone turned up a few times. The J gene is TRBJ1-2, the V gene TRBV10-3; unclear D gene. CDR3 length: 13 residues. The germline V gene encodes CDR1 ENHRY and CDR2 SYGVKD. V lost 2 bases and J lost 0, with 4 bases in between. CDR3 nucleotide sequence: TGTGCCATCAGTGAGACAGCTAACTATGGCTACACCTTC. Its protein is CAISETANYGYTF.

This rearrangement joins TRBV5-1 to TRBJ2-7; D is ambiguous. The V gene's germline CDR1 is SGHRS and CDR2 YFSETQ. Trimming removed 0 bases from V and 4 bases from J, with 11 bases in between. The CDR3 is made up of 14 amino acids. CDR3 amino acids: CASSLAETLYEQYF. The CDR3 bases are TGCGCCAGCAGCTTGGCTGAGACCTTGTACGAGCAGTACTTC.

V is TRBV2 and J is TRBJ1-6, with D unclear. Trimming shortened V by 1 base and J by 4 bases, and 5 bases separated the two germline ends. The CDR3 has 14 amino acids. The germline V gene encodes CDR1 SNHLY and CDR2 FYNNEI. CDR3 nucleotides: TGTGCCAGCAGTGAAGGGCAGTATAATTCACCCCTCCACTTT. Protein: CASSEGQYNSPLHF.

The rearrangement joins TRBV5-6 to TRBJ2-1; the D gene could be TRBD1 or TRBD2 (5 bases each). The CDR3 consists of 13 residues. V lost 3 bases and J lost 6, with 10 bases in between. CDR1 SGHDT and CDR2 YYEEEE come from the germline V gene. The CDR3 DNA sequence: TGTGCCAGCAGCTCGGGGCCCGGCAATGAGCAGTTCTTC. The encoded protein is CASSSGPGNEQFF.